This T cell receptor beta chain was recorded in a study of blood T cell repertoires in COVID-19. Clones were sequenced by immunoSEQ multiplex PCR, and TCRdb holds only the in-frame ones, with some missing. The repertoire holds about 150,000 clones, with around 85% as singletons. Germline CDR1 MNHNY, CDR2 SVGAGI (reference sequence). V lost 2 bases, J lost 6 bases, and 3 bases stayed unmatched. The CDR3 is 15 amino acids. The clonotype originates from a man in his fifties or sixties with COVID-19, enrolled during active disease. The chain combines TRBV6-6 with TRBJ2-1; 11 positions match TRBD2. The sequencing input was peripheral blood. CDR3: CASSYISGGANEQFF. The CDR3 nucleotides read TGTGCCAGCAGTTACATTAGCGGGGGGGCCAATGAGCAGTTCTTC.